This T cell receptor beta chain derives from a study of glioma-infiltrating T cells after dendritic cell vaccination. The PCR used 60 V beta and 13 J beta primers. Data came from immunoSEQ multiplex PCR; TCRdb stores just in-frame clones and leaves some out. The sample lists about 50,000 clones, around 91% seen once, with 5% to 6% in the top ten. General study results and limits: Estimated pretreatment TIL content predicted outcome after dendritic cell vaccination. Few patients contributed both blood and tumor specimens.

Time point here: after dendritic cell vaccination, including at tumor progression/relapse. Only patients with spare fresh-frozen tumor and over two years of follow-up were included. The germline gives CDR1 MGHDK, CDR2 SYGVNS. The CDR3 consists of 13 residues. The V and J ends lost 6 bases and 11 bases, in that order; junction bases with no gene match: 10. This clone occurred once. Its antigen remains unidentified. The receptor's source is a human donor with glioblastoma. The rearrangement links TRBV25-1 to TRBJ1-1; 9 bases map to TRBD1. The sequencing used blood, collected after dendritic cell vaccination. CDR3 amino acids: CASRTGTGLSAFF. Here the CDR3 DNA reads TGTGCCAGCAGGACCGGGACAGGGCTTTCCGCTTTCTTT.